A single sample gave rise to the 3 T cell receptor beta chains below, sequenced in a study of TIL therapy for anti-PD-1-resistant metastatic lung cancer. Regarding time point: pre-treatment sample, taken before nivolumab and TIL therapy. The immunoSEQ assay was v3. The method was immunoSEQ multiplex PCR; TCRdb's version includes in-frame clones alone and lacks a portion of them. The data show more than 55,000 clones, 69% seen once. Sequences were derived from blood, sampled at baseline. These receptors were collected from a person aged 25-80 years with non-small cell lung cancer.

J is TRBJ1-3 and V is TRBV7-3; 7 bases are shared with TRBD1. The CDR3 runs to 14 residues. V lost 5 bases and J lost 3; bases outside the gene matches: 4. The germline V gene encodes CDR1 SGHTA and CDR2 FQGTGA. As DNA, the CDR3 is TGTGCCAGCAGCACCGGGACAGTTGGAAACACCATATATTTT. Its translation: CASSTGTVGNTIYF.

The CDR3 sequence is CASSFSQGSNYGYTF. The CDR3 coding sequence is TGCGCCAGCAGCTTTTCACAGGGCTCTAACTATGGCTACACCTTC. The chain combines TRBV5-1 with TRBJ1-2; D perhaps matches TRBD1 (6 bases). CDR1 and CDR2 (germline): SGHRS, YFSETQ. The CDR3 runs to 15 residues. V was shortened by 2 bases and J by 0 bases, with 11 bases between the two germline ends.

This chain connects TRBV7-9 to TRBJ2-2, with D perhaps given as TRBD1 or TRBD2 (5 bases each). The length of the CDR3 is 15 residues. Deletions cut 3 bases from V and 3 bases from J, with 11 bases between. Germline assignment: CDR1 SEHNR and CDR2 FQNEAQ (reference sequence). The CDR3 DNA reads as TGTGCCAGCAGCTTTTCGGGACCCGACACCGGGGAGCTGTTTTTT. Translated: CASSFSGPDTGELFF.